The sample holds a few counts of the clone carrying this TCR beta chain. Its specificity is unknown. Combining a sample-barcoded 5' primer with a J-beta primer mix, a second PCR ran for 7 to 11 cycles. The authors tagged each cDNA molecule using a template-switch adaptor with 12 random nucleotides. Each CDR3 protein is one row after TCRdb ran MiXCR on the 5' RACE reads. The sample consists of 660,000 or so distinct CDR3 sequences, 45% to 65% of them appearing once. The CDR3 extends over 13 amino acids. The V and J ends lost 6 bases and 1 base respectively, with 9 bases between them. CDR1 KGHSH and CDR2 LQKENI come from the germline V gene. The data originate from a study of blood T cells in healthy people across ages. Study details: Template-switching capture recovered about one barcoded beta molecule per two T cells. Study results and limitations: Compared with aged donors, long-lived donors showed fewer expanded clones, suggesting selection. Total diversity from one million sequenced T cells was likely underestimated.

The specimen was blood. This clonotype was sampled from a man in his sixties in good health. The rearrangement joins TRBV18 to TRBJ1-1; tentative D call: TRBD1 (5 bases). In DNA, the CDR3 is TGTGCCAGCTCGTCACAGGAGAACACTGAAGCTTTCTTT. This codes for CASSSQENTEAFF. Full variable domain (rest looked up from reference TRBV18 and TRBJ1-1): NAGVMQNPRHLVRRRGQEARLRCSPMKGHSHVYWYRQLPEEGLKFMVYLQKENIIDESGMPKERFSAEFPKEGPSILRIQQVVRGDSAAYFCASSSQENTEAFFGQGTRLTVV.